The present T cell receptor (beta chain) was sequenced within a study of blood T cell repertoires in COVID-19. Looking at the study overall: From T cells, B-cell-depleted T cells, or PBMCs came the material, which was cDNA or gDNA.

This clone has just a few counts. In the authors' workflow: Cell counts per sample came from amplifying reference gene primers. Generated by immunoSEQ multiplex PCR, the TCRdb table keeps only in-frame clones and is missing some. That table gives V, J and clone size, and the DNA gave D and trimming. The table includes approximately 180,000 clones, about 85% detected once. Germline V lookup: CDR1 KGHSH, CDR2 LQKENI. CDR3 length equals 15 residues. Trimming cost V 2 bases and J 1 base, with 11 bases left between them. V and J are TRBV18 and TRBJ1-2; D gene ambiguous. The sample was peripheral blood. The clonotype was recovered from a woman aged 80 or older with acute or convalescent COVID-19. CDR3 region: CASSPDLTFNYGYTF. The CDR3 region has the DNA TGTGCCAGCTCACCAGACTTGACCTTTAACTATGGCTACACCTTC.